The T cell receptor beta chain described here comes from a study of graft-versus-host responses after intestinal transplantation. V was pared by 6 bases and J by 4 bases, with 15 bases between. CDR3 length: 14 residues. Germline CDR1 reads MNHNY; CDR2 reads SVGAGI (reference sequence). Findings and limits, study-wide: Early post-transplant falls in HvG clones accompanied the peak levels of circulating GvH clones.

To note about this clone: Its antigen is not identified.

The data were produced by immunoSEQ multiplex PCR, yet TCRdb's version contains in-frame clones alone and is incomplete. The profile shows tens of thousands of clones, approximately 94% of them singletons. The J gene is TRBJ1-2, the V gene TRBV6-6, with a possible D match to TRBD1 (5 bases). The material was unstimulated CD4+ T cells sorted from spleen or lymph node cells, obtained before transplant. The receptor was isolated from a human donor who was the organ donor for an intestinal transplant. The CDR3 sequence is CASRRAGSGYGYTF. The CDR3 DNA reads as TGTGCCAGCAGGCGAGCAGGGTCGGGCTATGGCTACACCTTC.